This TCR beta chain was sequenced in a study of Japanese encephalitis immunity and Zika vaccine responses (dated by TCRdb to 2020 to 2023). About the investigation overall: Included participants received three 5.0 ug doses of alum-adjuvanted ZPIV at weeks 0, 4 and 28. TCR repertoires were also analyzed from a few flavivirus-naive individuals at weeks 2, 6 and 52 after starting ZPIV vaccination. The study examined whether earlier vaccination against Japanese encephalitis virus (JEV) or yellow fever virus (YFV) influenced CD4 T cell responses to the Zika vaccine. Approximately twelve participants were given two doses of JEV vaccine (IXIARO) 28 days apart, two to three months before the first ZPIV dose. The stimulations used peptide pools from ZIKV structural proteins divided into flavivirus-conserved and non-conserved sets, or JEV or YFV peptides that matched the pre-vaccination. One dose of YFV vaccine (YF-VAX) was administered before ZPIV to roughly 12 participants, and fewer than 10 participants were flavivirus-naive. More than 5 representative participants from each pre-vaccination group were selected for TCR sequencing, using samples from week 0 (after pre-vaccination and before ZPIV) and week 52. ZIKV peptides were 15-mers overlapping by 11 residues, selected for NetMHCpan/NetMHCII-predicted epitopes with affinity below 50 nM.

Beyond this particular receptor, the publication reports: Only a few individuals showed CD8 T cell responses to ZIKV peptide pools, and those responses were very low in magnitude. The analysis covered only a subset of trial participants who had three doses and adequate samples, rather than the whole vaccinated cohort. Sample size limitations prevented peptide-pool deconvolution, so the individual peptides driving cross-reactive responses were not identified. Higher repertoire similarity across time-points and stimulations was observed in JEV-pre-vaccinated donors than in YFV-pre-vaccinated donors, indicating that more clonotypes were common to ZIKV and JEV stimulation. Samples clustered by participant with no similarity between individuals, suggesting no public TCRs were detected. In JEV-pre-vaccinated donors, the repertoire richness of CD4 T cells responding to conserved ZIKV epitopes decreased significantly after ZPIV.

PBMCs were labeled with CellTrace CFSE and cultured for about six days in RPMI with 8% human serum plus peptide pools at roughly 0.94 ug/mL each. Unfixed proliferating CD4 T cells were sorted on a BD FACSAria as live CD56-CD19-CD16-CD3+CD4+ CFSE-low cells. The enrolled adults were healthy and tested seronegative for ZIKV, JEV, YFV, DENV and WNV on microneutralization screening. The samples were taken from a phase 1, double-blinded, randomized, placebo-controlled trial testing an alum-adjuvanted Zika purified-inactivated virus (ZPIV) vaccine. Peripheral blood mononuclear cells were isolated using a standard procedure and kept frozen in liquid nitrogen until needed. Within its sample, this clonotype is large (0.1 to 1%). No clone much larger than this one lies a single base away; base qualities are absent. Receptor amplification or capture employed 5' RACE. TCRbeta libraries were pooled in proportion to their sorted cell numbers before sequencing. Total RNA was extracted from the sorted cells with RNAzol RT, and cDNA was synthesized using an oligo(dT) primer and a template-switching oligo. The TCRbeta V-CDR3-J region was amplified by PCR between a SMARTer oligo primer and a TCRbeta constant-region primer using Kapa HiFi. A second PCR added Illumina adaptors and sample-specific index barcodes, with HighPrep bead cleanup and Bioanalyzer confirmation of a roughly 650 bp band. Sequencing of the libraries was done on an Illumina MiSeq using 2x151 bp paired-end reads. The study's processing was this. An in-house Java program demultiplexed the reads, while MiXCR assigned TCRbeta annotations and counted clonotypes. Repertoire overlap used Morisita-Horn indices from the R package vegan, with UPGMA clustering and Circos plots of recurring clonotypes. Shannon diversity and richness were each normalized to the maximum value possible given the input cell numbers, so the resulting values fell between 0 and 1. MUSCLE was used to align CDR3beta sequences, SeqinR to compute distances, and R to plot multidimensional scaling. TCRdb reanalyzed the raw reads on its own, using fastp at Q25 for trimming and MiXCR for clone calling, and kept in-frame beta chains. CDR3 protein duplicates are merged, each entry listing the most common genes and DNA. The V and J calls and clone size come from TCRdb's table, not from the authors' own analysis. This sample lists around 170 distinct CDR3 sequences; around 12% were detected once. The top ten hold 36% of the sample.

Sequenced here: antigen-activated CD4+ T cells from blood, cultured, sampled during a Zika inactivated vaccine study. The TCR originated in an adult woman who received an inactivated Zika virus vaccine.

The nucleotide sequence is TGCAGTGCTAGAGATCCGGGGAGAGGGGACAATCAGCCCCAGCATTTT. Its amino acids are CSARDPGRGDNQPQHF. The chain was built from TRBV20-1 and TRBJ1-5; TRBD1 is a possible D gene, resting on 5 matching bases. The CDR3, from cysteine to phenylalanine, totals 16 residues. Only CDR3 DNA is held: 48 bases, read in frame from base 1. V gives up 0 bases and J gives up 3 bases, and the segment between their germline ends measures 15 bases. For CDR1 and CDR2, the germline V gene (reference sequence) lists DFQATT and SNEGSKA.